The 4 T cell receptor beta chains below come from one sample, sequenced in a study of T cells in Graves' hyperthyroidism and ophthalmopathy. RNA transcripts served as the template for amplifying TCR beta CDR3 regions. First-round RT-PCR with HTBI primers amplified the TCR CDR3 region. TCRdb itself ran the multiplex PCR reads through MiXCR, one entry per CDR3 protein. The sample holds over 200,000 distinct CDR3 sequences; 17% are singletons and the top ten take 50%. The sequenced sample consisted of blood. The origin of the receptors is a man aged 50-60 years with Graves' hyperthyroidism.

The sample holds many counts of this clonotype. CDR3 sequence reads: CSASLPRGLFEQFF. The CDR3 DNA reads as TGCAGTGCTAGCCTCCCCCGAGGACTATTTGAGCAGTTCTTC. The chain links TRBV20-1 to TRBJ2-1, with D maybe TRBD2 (6 bases). Germline CDR1 and CDR2: DFQATT and SNEGSKA (reference sequence). The CDR3 is made up of 14 amino acids. V was clipped by 3 bases and J by 9 bases, with 18 bases between them.

This clonotype occurred a few times. This rearrangement joins TRBV11-2 to TRBJ1-1; D possibly corresponds to TRBD1 (5 bases). Germline assignment: CDR1 SGHAT and CDR2 FQNNGV. V was clipped by 2 bases and J by 1 base, with 17 bases between them. CDR3 length: 17 residues. CDR3 sequence: CASSLRKGQGWNTEAFF. In nucleotides, the CDR3 is TGTGCCAGCAGCTTAAGGAAGGGCCAGGGATGGAACACTGAAGCTTTCTTT.

This clonotype was recorded at least ten times. The genes are TRBV7-9 and TRBJ2-5, with 9 positions matching TRBD1. The germline CDR1 and CDR2 sequences are SEHNR and FQNEAQ (reference sequence). The CDR3 length is 14 residues. Losses at the gene ends were 5 bases for V and 0 bases for J; bases not matched to a gene: 1. CDR3 sequence: CASSRTGDQETQYF. DNA of the CDR3: TGTGCCAGCAGCCGGACAGGGGACCAAGAGACCCAGTACTTC.

A few counts support this clonotype. The gene calls are TRBV9 and TRBJ2-1, with TRBD2 matching 12 bases. Per the germline V gene, CDR1 is SGDLS and CDR2 is YYNGEE. The CDR3 is 16 amino acids. The ends lost 3 bases at V and 2 bases at J; junction bases unmatched: 3. CDR3 sequence: CASSALAGGTYNEQFF. DNA of the CDR3: TGTGCCAGCAGCGCTCTAGCGGGAGGGACCTACAATGAGCAGTTCTTC.